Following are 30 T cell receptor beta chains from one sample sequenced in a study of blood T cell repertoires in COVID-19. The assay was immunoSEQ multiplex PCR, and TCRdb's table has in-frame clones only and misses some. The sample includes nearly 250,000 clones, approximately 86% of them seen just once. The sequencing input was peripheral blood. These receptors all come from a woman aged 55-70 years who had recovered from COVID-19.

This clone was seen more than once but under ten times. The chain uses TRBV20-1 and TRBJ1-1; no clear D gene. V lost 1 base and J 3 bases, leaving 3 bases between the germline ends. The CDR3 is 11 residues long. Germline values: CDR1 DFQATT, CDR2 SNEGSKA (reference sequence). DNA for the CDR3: TGCAGTGCTAGAGTATACACTGAAGCTTTCTTT. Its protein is CSARVYTEAFF.

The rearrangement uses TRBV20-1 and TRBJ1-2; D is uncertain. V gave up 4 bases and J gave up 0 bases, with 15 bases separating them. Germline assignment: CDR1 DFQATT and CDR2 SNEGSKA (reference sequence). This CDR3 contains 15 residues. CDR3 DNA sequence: TGCAGTGCTAATGAGTTCGGGAGATCTAACTATGGCTACACCTTC. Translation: CSANEFGRSNYGYTF.

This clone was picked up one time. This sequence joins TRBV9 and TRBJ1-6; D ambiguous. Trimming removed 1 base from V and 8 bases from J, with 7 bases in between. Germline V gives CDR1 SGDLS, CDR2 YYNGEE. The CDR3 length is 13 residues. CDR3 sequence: CASSVNRDSPLHF. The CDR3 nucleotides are TGTGCCAGCAGCGTAAATCGGGATTCACCCCTCCACTTT. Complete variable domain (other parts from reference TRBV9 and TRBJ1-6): DSGVTQTPKHLITATGQRVTLRCSPRSGDLSVYWYQQSLDQGLQFLIQYYNGEERAKGNILERFSAQQFPDLHSELNLSSLELGDSALYFCASSVNRDSPLHFGNGTRLTVT.

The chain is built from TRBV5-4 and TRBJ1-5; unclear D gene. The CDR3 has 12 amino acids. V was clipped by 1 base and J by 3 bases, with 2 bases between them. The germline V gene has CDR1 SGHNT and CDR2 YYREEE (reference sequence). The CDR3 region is CASSLYNQPQHF. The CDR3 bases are TGTGCCAGCAGCTTGTACAATCAGCCCCAGCATTTT.

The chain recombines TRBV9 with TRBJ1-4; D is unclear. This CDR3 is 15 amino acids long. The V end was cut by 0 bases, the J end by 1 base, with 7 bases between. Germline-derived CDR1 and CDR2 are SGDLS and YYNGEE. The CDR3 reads CASSVETGTNEKLFF. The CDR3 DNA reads TGTGCCAGCAGCGTAGAGACTGGAACTAATGAAAAACTGTTTTTT.

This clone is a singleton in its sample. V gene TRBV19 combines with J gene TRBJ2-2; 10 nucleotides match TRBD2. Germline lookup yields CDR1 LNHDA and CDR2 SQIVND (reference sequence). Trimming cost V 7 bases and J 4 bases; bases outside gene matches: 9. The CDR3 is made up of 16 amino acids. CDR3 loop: CASTPAGGPSTGELFF. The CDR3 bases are TGTGCCAGTACACCAGCGGGGGGGCCGAGCACCGGGGAGCTGTTTTTT.

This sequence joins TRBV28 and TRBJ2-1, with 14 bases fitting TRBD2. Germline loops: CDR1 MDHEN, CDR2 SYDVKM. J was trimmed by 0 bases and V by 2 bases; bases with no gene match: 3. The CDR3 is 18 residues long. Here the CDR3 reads CASSLGLAGGYSYNEQFF. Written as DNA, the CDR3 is TGTGCCAGCAGTTTAGGACTAGCGGGGGGATACTCCTACAATGAGCAGTTCTTC.

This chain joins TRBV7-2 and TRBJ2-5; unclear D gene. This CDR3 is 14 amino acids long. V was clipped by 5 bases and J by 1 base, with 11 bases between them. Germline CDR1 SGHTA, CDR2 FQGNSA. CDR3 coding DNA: TGTGCCAGCAGCCAACCACCGGGCCAAGAGACCCAGTACTTC. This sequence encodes CASSQPPGQETQYF.

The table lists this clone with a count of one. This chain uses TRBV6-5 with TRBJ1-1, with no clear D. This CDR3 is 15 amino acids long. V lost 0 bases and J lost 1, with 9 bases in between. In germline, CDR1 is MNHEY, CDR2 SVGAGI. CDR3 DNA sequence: TGTGCCAGCAGTTACTCTAGGCGGGGGAACACTGAAGCTTTCTTT. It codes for CASSYSRRGNTEAFF.

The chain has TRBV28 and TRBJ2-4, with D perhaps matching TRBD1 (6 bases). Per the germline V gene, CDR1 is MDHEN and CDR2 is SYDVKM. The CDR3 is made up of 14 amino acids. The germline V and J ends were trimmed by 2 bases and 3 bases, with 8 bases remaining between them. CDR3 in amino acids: CASSLGDIKNIQYF. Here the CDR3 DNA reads TGTGCCAGCAGTTTAGGGGACATCAAAAACATTCAGTACTTC. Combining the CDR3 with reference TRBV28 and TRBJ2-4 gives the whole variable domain DVKVTQSSRYLVKRTGEKVFLECVQDMDHENMFWYRQDPGLGLRLIYFSYDVKMKEKGDIPEGYSVSREKKERFSLILESASTNQTSMYLCASSLGDIKNIQYFGAGTRLSVL.

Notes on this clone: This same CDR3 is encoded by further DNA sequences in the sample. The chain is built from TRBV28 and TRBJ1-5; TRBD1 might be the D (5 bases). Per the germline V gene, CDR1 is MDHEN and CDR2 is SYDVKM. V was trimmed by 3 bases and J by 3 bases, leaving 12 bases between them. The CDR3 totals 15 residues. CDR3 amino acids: CASSLGQGYNQPQHF. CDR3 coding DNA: TGTGCCAGCAGTTTGGGTCAGGGATACAATCAGCCCCAGCATTTT.

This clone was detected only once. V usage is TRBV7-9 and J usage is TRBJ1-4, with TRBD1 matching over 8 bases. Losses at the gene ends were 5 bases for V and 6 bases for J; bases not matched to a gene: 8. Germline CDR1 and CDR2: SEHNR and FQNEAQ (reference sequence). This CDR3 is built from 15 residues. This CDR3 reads CASSPGQGGDEKLFF. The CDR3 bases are TGTGCCAGCAGCCCTGGACAGGGAGGAGATGAAAAACTGTTTTTT.

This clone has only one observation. The CDR3 DNA reads as TGTGCCAGCAGCTTCCCGGGACAGGGGGCGGGTACTGAAGCTTTCTTT. Protein: CASSFPGQGAGTEAFF. The chain joins TRBV7-2 to TRBJ1-1, with 12 bases fitting TRBD1. Germline V lookup: CDR1 SGHTA, CDR2 FQGNSA. V lost 3 bases, J lost 5 bases, and 7 bases stayed unmatched. The CDR3 covers 16 residues.

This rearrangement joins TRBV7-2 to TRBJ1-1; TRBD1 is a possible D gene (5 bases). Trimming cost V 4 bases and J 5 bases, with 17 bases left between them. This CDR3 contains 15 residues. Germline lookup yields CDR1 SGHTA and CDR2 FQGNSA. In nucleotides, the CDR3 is TGTGCCAGCAGCTACCCCGGGACTACGGGGACTGAAGCTTTCTTT. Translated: CASSYPGTTGTEAFF.

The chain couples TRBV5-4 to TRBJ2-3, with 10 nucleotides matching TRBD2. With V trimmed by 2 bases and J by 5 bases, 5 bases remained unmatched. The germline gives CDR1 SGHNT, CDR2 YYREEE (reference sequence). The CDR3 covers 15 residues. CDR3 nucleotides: TGTGCCAGCAGCTTTAGCGGGGGGCTTTTAGATACGCAGTATTTT. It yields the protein CASSFSGGLLDTQYF. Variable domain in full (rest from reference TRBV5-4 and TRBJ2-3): ETGVTQSPTHLIKTRGQQVTLRCSSQSGHNTVSWYQQALGQGPQFIFQYYREEENGRGNFPPRFSGLQFPNYSSELNVNALELDDSALYLCASSFSGGLLDTQYFGPGTRLTVL.

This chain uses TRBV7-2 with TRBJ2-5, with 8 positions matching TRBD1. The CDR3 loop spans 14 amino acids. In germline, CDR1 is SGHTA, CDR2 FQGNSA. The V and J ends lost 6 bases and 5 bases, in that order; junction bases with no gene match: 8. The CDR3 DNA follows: TGTGCCAGCAGACCAGGGGGCGCGGGGGAGACCCAGTACTTC. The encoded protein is CASRPGGAGETQYF.

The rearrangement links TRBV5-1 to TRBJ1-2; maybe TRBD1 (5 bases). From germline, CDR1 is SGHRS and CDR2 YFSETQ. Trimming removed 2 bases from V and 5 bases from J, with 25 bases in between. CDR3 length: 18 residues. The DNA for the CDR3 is TGCGCCAGCAGCTTAAACATTGACTTAACCAGGGCCATTTATGGCTACACCTTC. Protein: CASSLNIDLTRAIYGYTF.

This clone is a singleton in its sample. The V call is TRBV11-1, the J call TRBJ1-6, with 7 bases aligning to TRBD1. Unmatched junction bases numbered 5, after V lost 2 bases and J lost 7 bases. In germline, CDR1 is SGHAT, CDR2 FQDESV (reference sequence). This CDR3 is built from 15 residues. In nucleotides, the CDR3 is TGTGCCAGCAGCTTATCGCAGGGGGTCAATTCACCCCTCCACTTT. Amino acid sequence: CASSLSQGVNSPLHF.

CDR3 in DNA: TGCGCCAGCGGGACTAGCGGCTTCCACAATGAGCAGTTCTTC. Its translation: CASGTSGFHNEQFF. The chain recombines TRBV5-1 with TRBJ2-1, with TRBD2 matching 11 bases. This CDR3 has 14 residues. Unmatched junction bases numbered 5, after V lost 7 bases and J lost 5 bases. The germline CDR1 and CDR2 sequences are SGHRS and YFSETQ.

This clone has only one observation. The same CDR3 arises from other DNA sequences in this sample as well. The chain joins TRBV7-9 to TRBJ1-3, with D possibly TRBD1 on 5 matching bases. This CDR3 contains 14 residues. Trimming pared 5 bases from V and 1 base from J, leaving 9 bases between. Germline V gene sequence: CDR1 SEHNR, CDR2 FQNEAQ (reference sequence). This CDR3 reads CASSPGGSGNTIYF. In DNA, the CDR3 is TGTGCCAGCAGCCCCGGGGGGTCTGGAAACACCATATATTTT.

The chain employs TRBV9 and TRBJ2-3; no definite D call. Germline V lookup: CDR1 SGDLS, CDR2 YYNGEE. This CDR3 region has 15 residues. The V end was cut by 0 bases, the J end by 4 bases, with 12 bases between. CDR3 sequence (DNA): TGTGCCAGCAGCGTAGCTATTCAAGTCCCAGATACGCAGTATTTT. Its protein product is CASSVAIQVPDTQYF.

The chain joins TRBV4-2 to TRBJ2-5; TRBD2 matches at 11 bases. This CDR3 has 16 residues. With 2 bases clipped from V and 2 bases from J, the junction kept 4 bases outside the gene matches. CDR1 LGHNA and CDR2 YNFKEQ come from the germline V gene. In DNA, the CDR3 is TGTGCCAGCAGCCAATTAGCGGGGGGGCGACAAGAGACCCAGTACTTC. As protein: CASSQLAGGRQETQYF.

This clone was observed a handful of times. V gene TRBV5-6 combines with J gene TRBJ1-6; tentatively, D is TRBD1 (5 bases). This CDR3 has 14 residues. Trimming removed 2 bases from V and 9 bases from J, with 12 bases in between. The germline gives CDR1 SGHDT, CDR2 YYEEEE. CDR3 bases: TGTGCCAGCAGCTTCGGGGCAGCGGGTTCACCCCTCCACTTT. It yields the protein CASSFGAAGSPLHF.

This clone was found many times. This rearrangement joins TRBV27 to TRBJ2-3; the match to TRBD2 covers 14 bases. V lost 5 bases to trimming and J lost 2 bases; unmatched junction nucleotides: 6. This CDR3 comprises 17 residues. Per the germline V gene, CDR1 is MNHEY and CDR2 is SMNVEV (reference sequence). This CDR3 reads CASSGTSGGRYTDTQYF. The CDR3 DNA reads TGTGCCAGCAGTGGGACTAGCGGGGGCCGGTACACAGATACGCAGTATTTT.

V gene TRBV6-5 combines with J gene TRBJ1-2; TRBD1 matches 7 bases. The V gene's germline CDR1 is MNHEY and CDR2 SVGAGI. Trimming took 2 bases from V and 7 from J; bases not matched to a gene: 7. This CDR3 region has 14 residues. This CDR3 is CASSYRQGLSGYTF. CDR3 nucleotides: TGTGCCAGCAGTTACCGACAGGGTCTGAGTGGCTACACCTTC.

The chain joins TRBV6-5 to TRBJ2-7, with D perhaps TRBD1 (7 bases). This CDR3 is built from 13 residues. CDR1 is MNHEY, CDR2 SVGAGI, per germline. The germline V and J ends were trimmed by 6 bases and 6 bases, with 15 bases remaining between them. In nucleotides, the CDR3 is TGTGCCAGCAGACCCCAGGGGGGAGGCGAGCAGTACTTC. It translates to CASRPQGGGEQYF.

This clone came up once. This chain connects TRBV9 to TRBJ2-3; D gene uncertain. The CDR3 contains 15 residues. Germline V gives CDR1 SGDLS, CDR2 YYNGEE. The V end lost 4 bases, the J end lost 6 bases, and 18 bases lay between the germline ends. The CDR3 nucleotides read TGTGCCAGCAGCCCCCGTGATAACTCCGGGGATACGCAGTATTTT. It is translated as CASSPRDNSGDTQYF.

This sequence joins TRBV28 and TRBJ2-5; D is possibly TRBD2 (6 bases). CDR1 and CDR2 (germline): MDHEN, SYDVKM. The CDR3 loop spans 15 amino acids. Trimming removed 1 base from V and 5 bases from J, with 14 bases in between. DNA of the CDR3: TGTGCCAGCAGTTTATTGTGGGGGGAAGGGGAGACCCAGTACTTC. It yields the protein CASSLLWGEGETQYF. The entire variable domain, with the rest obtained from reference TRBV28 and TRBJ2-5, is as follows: DVKVTQSSRYLVKRTGEKVFLECVQDMDHENMFWYRQDPGLGLRLIYFSYDVKMKEKGDIPEGYSVSREKKERFSLILESASTNQTSMYLCASSLLWGEGETQYFGPGTRLLVL.

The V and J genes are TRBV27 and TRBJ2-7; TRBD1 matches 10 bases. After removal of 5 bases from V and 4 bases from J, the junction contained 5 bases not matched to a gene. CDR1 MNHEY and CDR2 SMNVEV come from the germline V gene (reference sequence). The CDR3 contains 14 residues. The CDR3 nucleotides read TGTGCCAGCAGTACCGGGACAGGGGTATACGAGCAGTACTTC. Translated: CASSTGTGVYEQYF.

CDR3 coding DNA: TGTGCCAGCAGTCCGGGGGTGGAGTATGGCTACACCTTC. As protein: CASSPGVEYGYTF. The chain combines TRBV27 with TRBJ1-2; D perhaps matches TRBD1 (5 bases). CDR1 MNHEY and CDR2 SMNVEV come from the germline V gene (reference sequence). CDR3 length: 13 amino acids. V was cut by 5 bases and J by 5 bases, with 12 bases left in between.